This T cell receptor beta chain was obtained from a study of shared clonotypes between healthy human individuals. V dropped 4 bases and J dropped 10 bases, with 13 bases sitting between them. This CDR3 has 12 residues. Germline V gives CDR1 MGHRA, CDR2 YSYEKL. This clone was picked up a small number of times. Positive CCR7 selection of CD45RO-negative cells yielded the naive CD8 cells, and terminally differentiated effector memory CD45RA+ cells were excluded. The table came from immunoSEQ multiplex PCR; TCRdb's copy has only in-frame clones and leaves some out. The sample gives about 2 million clones, approximately 94% of which show up once; approximately 1.2% is in the top ten.

The sample was naive CD8+ T cells sorted from blood. The source of this sequence is a man between 18 and 35 years old in good health. The chain joins TRBV4-1 to TRBJ1-2; D is uncertain. CDR3 sequence (DNA): TGCGCCAGCAGCCTCCCCCCGAACTACTACACCTTC. Translation: CASSLPPNYYTF.